This TCR beta chain was captured in a study of breast tumors, draining lymph nodes, adjacent tissues. Study-level findings and limits: Data fit most tumor T cells coming from lymph node, expanding in tumor. Compared with basal-like, luminal-like tumors shared significantly more repertoire with nontumor tissue.

Axillary draining lymph nodes of breast cancer patients supplied the node samples. The V and J ends lost 0 bases and 7 bases respectively, with 7 bases between them. In germline, CDR1 is MNHEY, CDR2 SVGAGI. This CDR3 comprises 13 residues. This clonotype was detected ten times or more. Its antigen remains unidentified. TCRdb re-derived calls from the multiplex PCR reads in MiXCR, one entry per CDR3 protein. The repertoire holds 84,000 or so distinct CDR3 sequences, with approximately 31% as singletons. The clonotype was recovered from a female donor with breast cancer. Some clones in this sample may be carry-over from other donors' samples. The sample taken for sequencing was axillary lymph node tissue. The J gene is TRBJ2-1, the V gene TRBV6-5; a possible D gene is TRBD1 (6 bases). The CDR3 sequence: CASSYSRGNEQFF. Written as DNA, the CDR3 is TGTGCCAGCAGTTACTCAAGGGGGAATGAGCAGTTCTTC.